The clone carrying this T cell receptor beta chain was counted many times. Its specificity is not known. This sample stems from a study of early T cells in non-severe SARS-CoV-2 infection. Across the whole study: Unpaired chains resulted from sequencing bulk RNA of unsorted whole blood. Findings of the study overall: VDJdb matches were skewed toward anti-spike CD8 T cell responses.

The protocol attached unique molecular identifiers to individual cDNA molecules. TCRdb ran MiXCR on the 5' RACE reads and lists one entry per CDR3 protein. The sample lists around 70,000 distinct CDR3 sequences, roughly 9.1% occurring once. The CDR3 extends over 14 amino acids. The V gene's germline CDR1 is MNHEY and CDR2 SVGAGI. Trimming left V 5 bases short and J 8 bases short, with 18 bases between. The chain employs TRBV6-5 and TRBJ1-2; tentative D call: TRBD1 (5 bases). The sample taken for sequencing was whole blood. The source is an adult who was a healthcare worker with PCR-confirmed SARS-CoV-2 infection or an uninfected control (not recorded which). CDR3 amino acids: CASSPRVLWDGYTF. As DNA, the CDR3 is TGTGCCAGCAGTCCACGGGTCCTCTGGGACGGCTACACCTTC.